The clone carrying this T cell receptor beta chain has just a few counts. Its antigen is undetermined. TCRdb keeps only in-frame clones here, not all; method: immunoSEQ multiplex PCR. The table shows about 9,200 clones, with 81% occurring only once. This specimen comes from a study of tumor-infiltrating lymphocytes in localized non-small cell lung cancer. V was trimmed by 3 bases and J by 7 bases, leaving 24 bases between them. Germline V gene lookup returns CDR1 KGHSH and CDR2 LQKENI. The CDR3 is 17 amino acids. The study's findings and limits: Only some patients had TCR sequencing, depending on available tissue.

Sample: uninvolved lung tissue not adjacent to the tumor. The chain employs TRBV18 and TRBJ1-2; maybe TRBD1 (5 bases). The source of this sequence is a human donor with non-small cell lung cancer. The CDR3 reads CASSPWRGRESSSGYTF. As DNA, the CDR3 is TGTGCCAGCTCACCCTGGCGGGGACGGGAATCCTCCTCTGGCTACACCTTC.